Presented here are 22 T cell receptor beta chains from one specimen sequenced in a study of blood T cells in healthy people across ages. For the second PCR, which ran for roughly 6 to 11 cycles, a sample-barcoded 5' primer and a J-beta primer mix were used. TCRdb re-called the 5' RACE reads through MiXCR, storing one row per CDR3 protein. This repertoire shows about 1,500,000 distinct CDR3 sequences, under 30% found once; its top ten account for less than 9.5%. The source material was blood. The receptors originated from a woman aged 30 to 39 in good health.

In regard to this clonotype: One base away lies a much larger clone, so this may be a sequencing read error. V gene TRBV28 combines with J gene TRBJ2-5, with D possibly TRBD1 on 6 matching bases. V shed 8 bases and J shed 11 bases, with 24 bases lying between them. Germline values: CDR1 MDHEN, CDR2 SYDVKM. The CDR3 is 14 amino acids. The chain's CDR3 is CASAGVSLYNEQYF. The CDR3 DNA follows: TGTGCCAGCGCAGGGGTCTCCCTTTACAATGAGCAGTACTTC.

The V call is TRBV30, the J call TRBJ2-7; TRBD1 is a possible D gene (5 bases). The DNA end lines up better with TRBJ2-5; the J call may be wrong. Germline loops: CDR1 GTSNPN, CDR2 SVGIG (reference sequence). This CDR3 contains 14 residues. The CDR3 region has the DNA TGTGCCGTCGGTAGGGGCCGTCTCCAAGAGACCCAGTACTTC. This encodes CAVGRGRLQETQYF.

V and J are TRBV15 and TRBJ1-5; tentative D call: TRBD1 (6 bases). Per germline, CDR1 LNHNV and CDR2 YYDKDF (reference sequence). V was cut by 3 bases and J by 2 bases, with 11 bases left in between. The CDR3 runs 15 residues. The CDR3 DNA reads as TGTGCCACCAGCAGGGACAGTCGGGGCAATCAGCCCCAGCATTTT. It specifies CATSRDSRGNQPQHF.

The V call is TRBV7-2, the J call TRBJ1-3; TRBD1 agrees at 8 bases. With 5 bases clipped from V and 3 bases from J, the junction kept 3 bases outside the gene matches. Looked up from germline, CDR1 is SGHTA and CDR2 is FQGNSA. The CDR3 sequence is 14 residues long. The CDR3 is CASSRDRGGNTIYF. The CDR3 DNA follows: TGTGCCAGCAGCCGTGACAGGGGTGGAAACACCATATATTTT.

Worth noting for this clonotype: The junction shows a germline mismatch at one end, possibly a read error. The rearrangement joins TRBV6-1 to TRBJ2-7, with D tentatively TRBD1 or TRBD2 (5 bases each). The CDR3 covers 16 residues. Germline loops: CDR1 MNHNS, CDR2 SASEGT. DNA of the CDR3: TGTGCCGGCAGTGGCAGACGGGACCGCAGCTCCTACGAGCAGTACTTC. It specifies CAGSGRRDRSSYEQYF.

This sequence joins TRBV5-1 and TRBJ2-1; 12 bases map to TRBD2. The CDR3 extends over 16 amino acids. Trimming removed 4 bases from V and 6 bases from J; junction bases left unmatched: 8. Germline V CDR1 and CDR2: SGHRS, YFSETQ. CDR3 in amino acids: CASSGASGRASNEQFF. As DNA, the CDR3 is TGCGCCAGCAGCGGAGCTAGCGGGAGGGCCAGCAATGAGCAGTTCTTC.

This clonotype was counted ten times or more. V usage is TRBV7-2 and J usage is TRBJ2-7; maybe TRBD1 (6 bases). Trimming removed 5 bases at V and 3 bases at J, with 17 bases between. The CDR3 is 15 amino acids. Germline values: CDR1 SGHTA, CDR2 FQGNSA. CDR3: CASSPISRDNYEQYF. The CDR3 DNA is TGTGCCAGCAGCCCGATTTCCAGGGACAACTACGAGCAGTACTTC.

V is TRBV3-1 and J is TRBJ1-1, with D perhaps TRBD1 (6 bases). In germline, CDR1 is LGHDT, CDR2 YNNKEL (reference sequence). The CDR3 has 14 amino acids. The V and J ends lost 5 bases and 6 bases respectively, with 16 bases between them. CDR3 DNA sequence: TGTGCCAGCAGCACCCAGGGGACGGGCTCTGAAGCTTTCTTT. Protein: CASSTQGTGSEAFF.

The CDR3: CASSPERGPPYF. The CDR3 DNA sequence: TGTGCCAGCAGTCCCGAGAGGGGGCCCCCGTACTTC. The chain links TRBV28 to TRBJ2-7; 7 bases are a match to TRBD1. V gave up 5 bases and J gave up 12 bases; unmatched junction bases: 10. Germline loops: CDR1 MDHEN, CDR2 SYDVKM. The CDR3 has 12 amino acids.

The table lists this clonotype with a count of one. V gene TRBV5-1 combines with J gene TRBJ1-3; tentatively, D is TRBD1 (5 bases). The germline gives CDR1 SGHRS, CDR2 YFSETQ. The CDR3 has 16 residues. V lost 4 bases and J lost 0, with 14 bases in between. The DNA of the CDR3 is TGCGCCAGCAGCGTGGTCGGGGCCTCCTCTGGAAACACCATATATTTT. It yields the protein CASSVVGASSGNTIYF.

To note about this clonotype: An end of the junction differs from the germline gene, which may be a read error. The rearrangement joins TRBV28 to TRBJ2-5; D gene uncertain. CDR1 is MDHEN and CDR2 is SYDVKM in the germline V gene. This CDR3 comprises 14 residues. Written as DNA, the CDR3 is TGTGCCAGCAGTTTTAGGGAAACTCAAGAGACCCGGTACTTC. As protein: CASSFRETQETRYF.

V usage is TRBV30 and J usage is TRBJ1-6; 7 bases are a match to TRBD1. Germline assignment: CDR1 GTSNPN and CDR2 SVGIG (reference sequence). Trimming removed 0 bases from V and 6 bases from J; junction bases left unmatched: 5. This CDR3 is built from 15 residues. In nucleotides, the CDR3 is TGTGCCTGGAGTGTAGGGGGCGCGAGTAATTCACCCCTCCACTTT. It translates to CAWSVGGASNSPLHF.

The chain carries TRBV2 and TRBJ2-1; no clear D. CDR1 and CDR2 from the germline V gene are SNHLY and FYNNEI. V was trimmed by 8 bases and J by 3 bases, leaving 11 bases between them. The CDR3 runs to 13 residues. Here the CDR3 DNA reads TGTGCCAGCGCCACGGCAGGCTACAATGAGCAGTTCTTC. It translates to CASATAGYNEQFF. The whole variable domain, remainder taken from reference TRBV2 and TRBJ2-1, is EPEVTQTPSHQVTQMGQEVILRCVPISNHLYFYWYRQILGQKVEFLVSFYNNEISEKSEIFDDQFSVERPDGSNFTLKIRSTKLEDSAMYFCASATAGYNEQFFGPGTRLTVL.

The V and J genes are TRBV2 and TRBJ2-4, with TRBD2 matching over 8 bases. The DNA end is a closer match to TRBJ2-5, so the J assignment may be wrong. The CDR3 runs to 16 residues. Germline-derived CDR1 and CDR2 are SNHLY and FYNNEI. As DNA, the CDR3 is TGTGCCAGCAGTCCGTCCCCGGGCCCGGGAGGGGAGACCCAGTACTTC. This gives the protein CASSPSPGPGGETQYF.

This clonotype has a handful of counts. The chain joins TRBV12-3 or TRBV12-4 to TRBJ2-7; 9 nucleotides align to TRBD2. V lost 5 bases and J lost 4; bases outside the gene matches: 21. This CDR3 region has 19 residues. The CDR3 DNA reads TGTGCCAGCAGTCACGTGGCGGGGGGGCTACGTACGCCCCGTTACGAGCAGTACTTC. It translates to CASSHVAGGLRTPRYEQYF.

With regard to this clonotype: At one end, the junction sequence differs from germline, possibly due to a read error. The J gene is TRBJ2-1, the V gene TRBV12-3 or TRBV12-4, with 9 positions matching TRBD1. The CDR3 sequence is 18 residues long. Here the CDR3 DNA reads TGTGCCAGCAGTTTAGCGCCCGGACAGGGGCTCTCCTACAATGGGCAGTTCTTC. Its translation is CASSLAPGQGLSYNGQFF.

This rearrangement joins TRBV7-6 to TRBJ2-1, with TRBD2 matching over 8 bases. The V gene end was trimmed by 1 base and the J gene end by 9 bases; junction bases not matched to a gene: 8. CDR1 SGHVS and CDR2 FNYEAQ come from the germline V gene. CDR3 length: 15 residues. The CDR3 nucleotides read TGTGCCAGCAGCTTAGATGGCGGGGGGCAGGTTGAGCAGTTCTTC. Translating it yields CASSLDGGGQVEQFF.

This clonotype has a count of ten or more. V gene TRBV5-1 combines with J gene TRBJ1-5; 9 nucleotides agree with TRBD1. Per the germline V gene, CDR1 is SGHRS and CDR2 is YFSETQ. The V segment lost 1 base and the J segment 2 bases; nucleotides outside the gene matches: 4. The CDR3 is 16 residues long. DNA of the CDR3: TGCGCCAGCAGCTTGACAGGGGGCGCAGGCAATCAGCCCCAGCATTTT. It is translated as CASSLTGGAGNQPQHF.

This clonotype was seen a few times. The chain links TRBV12-3 or TRBV12-4 to TRBJ2-4; D gene ambiguous. The CDR3 is 16 amino acids. Trimming cost V 5 bases and J 13 bases, with 27 bases left between them. The CDR3 sequence is CASSESGSILSNEQYF. The CDR3 DNA is TGTGCCAGCAGTGAATCCGGGTCGATACTATCCAATGAGCAGTACTTC.

This clonotype has a handful of counts. J is TRBJ2-6 and V is TRBV13; no definite D call. This CDR3 spans 15 amino acids. Germline V gene lookup returns CDR1 PRHDT and CDR2 FYEKMQ (reference sequence). V was cut by 6 bases and J by 4 bases, with 13 bases left in between. CDR3 residues: CASRDTGHGANVLTF. The DNA for the CDR3 is TGTGCCAGCAGAGACACGGGCCACGGGGCCAACGTCCTGACTTTC. The full variable domain, completed using reference TRBV13 and TRBJ2-6, is AAGVIQSPRHLIKEKRETATLKCYPIPRHDTVYWYQQGPGQDPQFLISFYEKMQSDKGSIPDRFSAQQFSDYHSELNMSSLELGDSALYFCASRDTGHGANVLTFGAGSRLTVL.

This clonotype was detected a few times. This chain joins TRBV5-1 and TRBJ2-2, with D tentatively TRBD2 (6 bases). Germline CDR1 and CDR2: SGHRS and YFSETQ. The ends were cut back, 2 bases at V and 3 bases at J, with 17 bases in the middle. The CDR3 is made up of 17 amino acids. The CDR3 region is CASSFMPPGADTGELFF. CDR3 in DNA: TGCGCCAGCAGCTTCATGCCACCGGGAGCGGACACCGGGGAGCTGTTTTTT.

CDR3 nucleotides: TGCAGCTTCCGGGCGGTCGGGGTCAGGGGCACAGATACGCAGTATTTT. Translating it yields CSFRAVGVRGTDTQYF. This rearrangement joins TRBV29-1 to TRBJ2-3, with D possibly being TRBD1 or TRBD2 (5 bases each). Trimming removed 8 bases at V and 1 base at J, with 22 bases between. CDR1 SQVTM and CDR2 ANQGSEA come from the germline V gene. CDR3 length: 16 amino acids.